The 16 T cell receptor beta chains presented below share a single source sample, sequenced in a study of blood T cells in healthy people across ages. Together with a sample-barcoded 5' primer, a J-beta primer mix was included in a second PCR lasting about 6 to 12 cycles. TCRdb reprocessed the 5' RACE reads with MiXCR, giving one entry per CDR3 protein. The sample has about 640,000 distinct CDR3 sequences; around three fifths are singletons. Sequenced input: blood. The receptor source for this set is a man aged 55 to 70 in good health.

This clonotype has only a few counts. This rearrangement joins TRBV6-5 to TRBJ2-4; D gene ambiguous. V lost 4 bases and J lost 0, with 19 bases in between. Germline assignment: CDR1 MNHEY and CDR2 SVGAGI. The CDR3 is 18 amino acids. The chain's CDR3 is CASSSKGIGLLAKNIQYF. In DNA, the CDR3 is TGTGCCAGCAGTTCGAAAGGGATCGGCCTGCTAGCCAAAAACATTCAGTACTTC.

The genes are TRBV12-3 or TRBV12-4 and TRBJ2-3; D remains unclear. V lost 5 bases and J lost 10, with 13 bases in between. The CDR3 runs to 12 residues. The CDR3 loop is CASSGSQRAQYF. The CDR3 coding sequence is TGTGCCAGCAGTGGAAGCCAACGCGCGCAGTATTTT.

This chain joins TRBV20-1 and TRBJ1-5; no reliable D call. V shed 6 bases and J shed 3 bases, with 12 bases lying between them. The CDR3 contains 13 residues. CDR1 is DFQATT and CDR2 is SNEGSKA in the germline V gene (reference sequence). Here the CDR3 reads CSADPGDNQPQHF. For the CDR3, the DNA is TGCAGTGCAGACCCTGGGGACAATCAGCCCCAGCATTTT.

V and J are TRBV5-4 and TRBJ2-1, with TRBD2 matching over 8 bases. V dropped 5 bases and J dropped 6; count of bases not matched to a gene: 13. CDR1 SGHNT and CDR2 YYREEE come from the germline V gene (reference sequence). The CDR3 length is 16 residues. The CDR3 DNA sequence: TGTGCCAGCAGTTTTGGAGCGGGGGCCGGGGTCAATGAGCAGTTCTTC. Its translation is CASSFGAGAGVNEQFF. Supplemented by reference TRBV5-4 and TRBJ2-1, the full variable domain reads ETGVTQSPTHLIKTRGQQVTLRCSSQSGHNTVSWYQQALGQGPQFIFQYYREEENGRGNFPPRFSGLQFPNYSSELNVNALELDDSALYLCASSFGAGAGVNEQFFGPGTRLTVL.

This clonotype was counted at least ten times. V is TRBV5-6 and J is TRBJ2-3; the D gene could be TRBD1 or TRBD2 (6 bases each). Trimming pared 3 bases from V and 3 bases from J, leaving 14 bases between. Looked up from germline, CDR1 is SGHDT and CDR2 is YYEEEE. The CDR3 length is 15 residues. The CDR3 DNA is TGTGCCAGCAGCTGGGCCGGAGGGGGAACAGATACGCAGTATTTT. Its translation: CASSWAGGGTDTQYF.

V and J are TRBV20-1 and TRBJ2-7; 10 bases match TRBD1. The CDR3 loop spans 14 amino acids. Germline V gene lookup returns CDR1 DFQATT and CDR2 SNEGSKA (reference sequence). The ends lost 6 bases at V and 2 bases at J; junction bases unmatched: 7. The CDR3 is CSASRDRGAYEQYF. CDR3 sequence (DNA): TGCAGTGCCTCTCGGGACAGGGGAGCCTACGAGCAGTACTTC.

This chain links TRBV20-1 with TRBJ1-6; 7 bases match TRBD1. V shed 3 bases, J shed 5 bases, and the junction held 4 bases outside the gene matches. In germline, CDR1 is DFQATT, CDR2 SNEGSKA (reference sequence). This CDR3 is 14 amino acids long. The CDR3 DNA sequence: TGCAGTGCTAGGAGGACAGGAGATAATTCACCCCTCCACTTT. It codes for CSARRTGDNSPLHF.

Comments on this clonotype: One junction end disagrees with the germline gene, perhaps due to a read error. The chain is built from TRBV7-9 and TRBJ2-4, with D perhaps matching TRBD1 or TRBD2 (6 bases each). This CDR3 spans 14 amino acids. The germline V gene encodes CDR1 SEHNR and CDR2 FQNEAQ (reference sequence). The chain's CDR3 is CASSLGGLKNIQYF. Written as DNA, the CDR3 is TGCGCCAGCAGCTTAGGGGGGCTTAAAAACATTCAGTACTTC.

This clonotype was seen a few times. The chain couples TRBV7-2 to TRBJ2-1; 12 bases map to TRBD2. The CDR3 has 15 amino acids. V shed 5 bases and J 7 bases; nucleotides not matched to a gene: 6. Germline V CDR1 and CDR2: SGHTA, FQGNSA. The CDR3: CASSPTSGGPNEQFF. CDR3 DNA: TGTGCCAGCAGCCCCACTAGCGGGGGGCCGAATGAGCAGTTCTTC.

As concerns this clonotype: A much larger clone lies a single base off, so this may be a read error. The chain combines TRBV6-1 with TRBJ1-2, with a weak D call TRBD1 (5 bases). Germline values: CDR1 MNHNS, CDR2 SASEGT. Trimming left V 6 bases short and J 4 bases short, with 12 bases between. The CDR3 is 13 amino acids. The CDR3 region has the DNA TGTGCCAGCAGCTCCGGGACGTCCTATGGCTACACCTTC. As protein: CASSSGTSYGYTF.

For the CDR3, the DNA is TGTGCCAGCTCACCGACGACAGGGGGGAATGAAAAACTGTTTTTT. It is translated as CASSPTTGGNEKLFF. This sequence joins TRBV18 and TRBJ1-4; 9 bases align to TRBD1. V was pared by 3 bases and J by 5 bases, with 4 bases of the junction left unmatched. This CDR3 has 15 residues. The germline gives CDR1 KGHSH, CDR2 LQKENI.

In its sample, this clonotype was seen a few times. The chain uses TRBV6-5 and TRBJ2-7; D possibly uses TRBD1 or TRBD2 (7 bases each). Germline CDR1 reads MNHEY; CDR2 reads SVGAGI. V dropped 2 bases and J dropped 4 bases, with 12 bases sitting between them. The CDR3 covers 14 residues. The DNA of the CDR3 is TGTGCCAGCAGTTACGGTCAGGGGGGGTACGAGCAGTACTTC. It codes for CASSYGQGGYEQYF.

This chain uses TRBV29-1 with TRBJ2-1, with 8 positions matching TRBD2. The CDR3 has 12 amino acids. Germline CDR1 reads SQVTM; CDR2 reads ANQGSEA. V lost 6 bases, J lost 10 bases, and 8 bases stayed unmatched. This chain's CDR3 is CSVTGGAGEQFF. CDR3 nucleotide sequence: TGCAGCGTGACCGGGGGGGCCGGGGAGCAGTTCTTC.

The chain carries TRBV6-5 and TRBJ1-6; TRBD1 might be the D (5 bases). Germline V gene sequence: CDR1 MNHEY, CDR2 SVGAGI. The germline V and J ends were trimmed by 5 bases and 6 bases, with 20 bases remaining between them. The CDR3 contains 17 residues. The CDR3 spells CASSNRGGTAANSPLHF. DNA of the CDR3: TGTGCCAGCAGTAACCGGGGGGGGACGGCAGCTAATTCACCCCTCCACTTT.

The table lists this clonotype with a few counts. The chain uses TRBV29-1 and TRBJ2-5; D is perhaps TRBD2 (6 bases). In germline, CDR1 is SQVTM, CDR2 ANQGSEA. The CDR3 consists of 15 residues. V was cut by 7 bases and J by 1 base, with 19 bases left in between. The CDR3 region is CSGASTSHPQETQYF. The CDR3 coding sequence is TGCAGCGGCGCCTCAACTAGCCACCCCCAAGAGACCCAGTACTTC.

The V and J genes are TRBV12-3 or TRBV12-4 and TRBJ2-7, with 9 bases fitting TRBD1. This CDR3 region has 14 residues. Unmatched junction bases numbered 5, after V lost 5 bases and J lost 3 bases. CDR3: CASSLQGAVYEQYF. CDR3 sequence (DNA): TGTGCCAGCAGTCTACAGGGGGCGGTCTACGAGCAGTACTTC.